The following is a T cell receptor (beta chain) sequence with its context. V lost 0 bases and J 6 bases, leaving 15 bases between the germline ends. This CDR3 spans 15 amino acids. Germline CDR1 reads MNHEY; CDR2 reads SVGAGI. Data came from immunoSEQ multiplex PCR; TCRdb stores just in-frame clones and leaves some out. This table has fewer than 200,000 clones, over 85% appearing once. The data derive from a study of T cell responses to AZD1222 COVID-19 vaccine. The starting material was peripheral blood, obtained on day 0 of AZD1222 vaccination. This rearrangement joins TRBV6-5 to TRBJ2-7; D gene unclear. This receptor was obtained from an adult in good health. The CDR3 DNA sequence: TGTGCCAGCAGTTACTCGAGTCTGGTAGCAGGCGAGCAGTACTTC. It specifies CASSYSSLVAGEQYF.